These T cell receptor beta chains were read from a single sample in a study of CD8 T cells in ankylosing spondylitis. TCRdb re-called the 5' RACE reads with MiXCR, one entry per CDR3 protein. This table has 500,000 or so distinct CDR3 sequences, roughly 5.3% appearing once. The sequenced sample consisted of blood, either unsorted or a sorted T cell fraction (not recorded which). The receptor set was obtained from a male donor with ankylosing spondylitis. The CDR3 runs from the conserved cysteine through the conserved F or W. The D gene is left open where the match is weak. Clone size, where shown, is once, few, many, or a class for clones that have expanded.

V	J	size	D	CDR3	DNA
TRBV5-1	TRBJ1-1	many	.	CASSLAKLRNTEAFF	TGCGCCAGCAGCTTGGCCAAACTTCGGAACACTGAAGCTTTCTTT
TRBV12-3/TRBV12-4	TRBJ2-6	many	.	CASSLSLSGANVLTF	TGTGCCAGCAGTTTAAGCCTCTCTGGGGCCAACGTCCTGACTTTC
TRBV20-1	TRBJ2-7	many	.	CSASHGAHLSNQYF	TGCAGTGCTAGCCACGGGGCGCATCTGTCGAATCAGTACTTC
TRBV7-3	TRBJ2-7	many	TRBD2	CASSSGTSGAEQYF	TGTGCCAGCAGCTCTGGGACTAGCGGGGCCGAGCAGTACTTC
TRBV11-3	TRBJ2-3	few	.	CASSLEPRPDTQYF	TGTGCCAGCAGCTTAGAACCTAGACCAGATACGCAGTATTTT
TRBV6-1	TRBJ2-5	many	TRBD1	CARRTGGNRTQYF	TGTGCCAGACGGACAGGGGGTAACAGGACCCAGTACTTC
TRBV20-1	TRBJ2-5	.	.	CSGEGAGETQYF	TGCAGTGGGGAGGGGGCAGGGGAGACCCAGTACTTC
TRBV6-5	TRBJ2-5	many	.	CASSPARETQYF	TGTGCCAGCAGCCCCGCCCGAGAGACCCAGTACTTC
TRBV5-1	TRBJ2-1	few	.	CASSRHHQYYNEQFF	TGCGCCAGCAGTCGTCATCACCAATACTACAATGAGCAGTTCTTC
TRBV12-3/TRBV12-4	TRBJ2-7	many	.	CASSFRHGEQYF	TGTGCCAGCAGTTTTCGACATGGGGAGCAGTACTTC
TRBV20-1	TRBJ2-7	many	TRBD1	CSAYSPAGGSYEQYF	TGCAGTGCCTACTCCCCGGCAGGGGGCTCCTACGAGCAGTACTTC
TRBV29-1	TRBJ1-2	many	.	CSGIGTNYGYTF	TGCAGCGGGATTGGCACTAACTATGGCTACACCTTC